This TCR beta chain was found in a study of control samples from healthy donors and cancer patients. Produced via immunoSEQ multiplex PCR; TCRdb's table is partial and in-frame only. The data contain 100,000 or so clones, about 85% of them singletons. CDR1 and CDR2 from the germline V gene are MDHEN and SYDVKM. The CDR3 sequence is 16 residues long. Trimming left V 4 bases short and J 4 bases short, with 19 bases between. The clonotype was recovered from a woman in her forties or fifties in good health. The gene calls are TRBV28 and TRBJ1-2; D is perhaps TRBD1 (5 bases). Sequencing was done on a sample of blood. The DNA of the CDR3 is TGTGCCAGCAGTTCCCCCTCAGGGTTGGGGGGCTATGGCTACACCTTC. Its protein is CASSSPSGLGGYGYTF.